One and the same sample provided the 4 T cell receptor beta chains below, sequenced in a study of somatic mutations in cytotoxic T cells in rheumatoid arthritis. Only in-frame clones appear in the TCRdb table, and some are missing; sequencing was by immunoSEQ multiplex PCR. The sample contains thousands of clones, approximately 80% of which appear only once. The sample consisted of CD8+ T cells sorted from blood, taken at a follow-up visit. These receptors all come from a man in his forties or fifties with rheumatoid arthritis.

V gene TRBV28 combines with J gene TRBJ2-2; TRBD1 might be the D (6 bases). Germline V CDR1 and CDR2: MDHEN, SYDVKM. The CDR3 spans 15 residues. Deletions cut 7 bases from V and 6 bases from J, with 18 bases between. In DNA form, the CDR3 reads TGTGCCAGCATGGCCCGGACAGTCGTAGCCGGGGAGCTGTTTTTT. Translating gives CASMARTVVAGELFF.

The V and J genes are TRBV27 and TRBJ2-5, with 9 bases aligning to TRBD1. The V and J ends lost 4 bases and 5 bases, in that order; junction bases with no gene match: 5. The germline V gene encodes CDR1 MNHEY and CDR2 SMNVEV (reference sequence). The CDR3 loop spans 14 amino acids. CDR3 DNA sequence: TGTGCCAGCAGTTACAGGGGGCTCGGGGAGACCCAGTACTTC. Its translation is CASSYRGLGETQYF.

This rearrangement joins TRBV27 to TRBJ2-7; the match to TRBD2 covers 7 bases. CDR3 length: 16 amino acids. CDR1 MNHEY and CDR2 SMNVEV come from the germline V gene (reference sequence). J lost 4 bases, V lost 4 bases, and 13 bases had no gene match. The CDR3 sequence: CASSSSAGDFKYEQYF. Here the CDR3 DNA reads TGTGCCAGCAGTTCGTCCGCGGGAGATTTTAAGTACGAGCAGTACTTC.

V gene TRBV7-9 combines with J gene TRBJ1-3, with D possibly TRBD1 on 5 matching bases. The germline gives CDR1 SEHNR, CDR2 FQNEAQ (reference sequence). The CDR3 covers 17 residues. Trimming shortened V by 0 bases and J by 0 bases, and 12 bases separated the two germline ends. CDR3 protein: CASSLAQGRVSGNTIYF. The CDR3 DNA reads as TGTGCCAGCAGCTTAGCGCAGGGAAGGGTCTCTGGAAACACCATATATTTT.